A few counts support the clone carrying this T cell receptor beta chain. Its antigen is currently unknown. Hyperthyroidism in the patients, aged 18 to 65, was newly diagnosed and under 2 months in duration. Clinical symptoms, serum thyroxine, TRAb, thyroid ultrasound and orbital computed tomography informed diagnoses. This entry is derived from a study of T cells in Graves' hyperthyroidism and ophthalmopathy. Overall study findings and caveats: Clonotypes that were expanded in thyroid above 0.001 mostly appeared in blood too.

The CDR3 runs to 13 residues. With 4 bases removed from V and 8 bases from J, the gap between germline ends came to 11 bases. Germline V gene data show CDR1 as SEHNR and CDR2 as FQNEAQ (reference sequence). Amplified TCR beta CDR3 regions came from RNA transcripts. HTBI primers drove first-round RT-PCR of the TCR CDR3. One entry per CDR3 protein results from TCRdb running MiXCR on the multiplex PCR reads. The sample carries around 280,000 distinct CDR3 sequences, 10% to 15% recorded once. The sample comprised blood. V gene TRBV7-9 combines with J gene TRBJ1-4; maybe TRBD1 (6 bases). This clonotype was obtained from a woman aged 25 to 39 with Graves' hyperthyroidism that later progressed to Graves' ophthalmopathy. CDR3 in DNA: TGTGCCAGCAGCTATAACAGGGTGGAAAAACTGTTTTTT. The encoded protein is CASSYNRVEKLFF.